This T cell receptor beta chain was obtained from a study of CD8+CD57+ T cells in acquired aplastic anemia. As for the study in general: Sorted cells (CD4+ and CD8+) yielded DNA amounts that averaged approximately 3.2 ug. Read counts for CD4+ cells (from healthy donors) averaged approximately 11 million. Study-level findings and limits: A set of roughly 27 CD8+ CDR3 sequences was shared between patients and controls, and these sequences appeared highly expressed in patients.

TCR beta VDJ combinations and CDR3 sequences were profiled from genomic DNA. Each CDR3 protein gets one entry after TCRdb re-called the reads with MiXCR. The sample holds fewer than 250,000 distinct CDR3 sequences; about half are singletons and the top ten take about 16%. V lost 2 bases to trimming and J lost 5 bases, with 10 bases between them. There are 14 residues in the CDR3. Germline loops: CDR1 ENHRY, CDR2 SYGVKD. As to this clonotype: Its antigen is unidentified.

The sequence derives from a human donor in good health, serving as a control. Sequences were obtained from sorted CD4+, CD8+, or CD8+CD57+ T cells (not recorded which) from PBMCs. The chain has TRBV10-3 and TRBJ2-1, with D tentatively TRBD1 (5 bases). CDR3 loop: CAISESRQHNEQFF. The CDR3 region has the DNA TGTGCCATCAGTGAGAGCCGACAGCACAATGAGCAGTTCTTC.